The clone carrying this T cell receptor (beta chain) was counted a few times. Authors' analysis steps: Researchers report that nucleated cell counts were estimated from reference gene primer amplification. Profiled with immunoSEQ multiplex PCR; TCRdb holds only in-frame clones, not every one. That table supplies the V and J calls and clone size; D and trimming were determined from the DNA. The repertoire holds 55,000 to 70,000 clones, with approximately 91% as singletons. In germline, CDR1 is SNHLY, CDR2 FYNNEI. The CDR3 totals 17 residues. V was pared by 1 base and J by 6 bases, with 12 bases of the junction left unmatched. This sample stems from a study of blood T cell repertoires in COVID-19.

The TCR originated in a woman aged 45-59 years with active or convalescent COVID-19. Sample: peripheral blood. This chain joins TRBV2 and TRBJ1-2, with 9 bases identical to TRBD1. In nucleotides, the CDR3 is TGTGCCAGCAGTGAAGTTCCAAGGGGAACAGGGGGCGATGGCTACACCTTC. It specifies CASSEVPRGTGGDGYTF. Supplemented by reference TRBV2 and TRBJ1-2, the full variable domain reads EPEVTQTPSHQVTQMGQEVILRCVPISNHLYFYWYRQILGQKVEFLVSFYNNEISEKSEIFDDQFSVERPDGSNFTLKIRSTKLEDSAMYFCASSEVPRGTGGDGYTFGSGTRLTVV.